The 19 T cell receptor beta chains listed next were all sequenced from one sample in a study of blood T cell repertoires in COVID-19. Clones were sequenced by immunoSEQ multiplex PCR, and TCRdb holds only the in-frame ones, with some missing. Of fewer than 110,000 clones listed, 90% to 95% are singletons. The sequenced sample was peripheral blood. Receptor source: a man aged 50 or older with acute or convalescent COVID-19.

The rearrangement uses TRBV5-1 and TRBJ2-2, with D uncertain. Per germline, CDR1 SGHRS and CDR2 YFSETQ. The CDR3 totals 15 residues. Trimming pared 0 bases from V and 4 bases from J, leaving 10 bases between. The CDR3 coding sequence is TGCGCCAGCAGCTTGGGGGCAGTAGGCACCGGGGAGCTGTTTTTT. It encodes CASSLGAVGTGELFF.

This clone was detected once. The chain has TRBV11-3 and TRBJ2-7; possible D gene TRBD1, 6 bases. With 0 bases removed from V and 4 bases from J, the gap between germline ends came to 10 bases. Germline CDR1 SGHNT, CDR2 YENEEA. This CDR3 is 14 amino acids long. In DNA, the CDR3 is TGTGCCAGCAGCTTAGACAGGGGAAGGTACGAGCAGTACTTC. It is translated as CASSLDRGRYEQYF.

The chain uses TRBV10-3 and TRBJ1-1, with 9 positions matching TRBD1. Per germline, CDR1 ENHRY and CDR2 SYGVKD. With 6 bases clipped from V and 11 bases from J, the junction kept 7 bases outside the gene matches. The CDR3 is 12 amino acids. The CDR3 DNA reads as TGTGCCATCAGAACCGGGACAGGGATCGCTTTCTTT. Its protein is CAIRTGTGIAFF.

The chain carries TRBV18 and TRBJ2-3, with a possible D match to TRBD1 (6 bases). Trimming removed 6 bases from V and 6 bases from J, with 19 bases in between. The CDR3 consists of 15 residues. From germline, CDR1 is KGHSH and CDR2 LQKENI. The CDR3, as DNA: TGTGCCAGCTCCTTACTACAGGGAATTCCGGATACGCAGTATTTT. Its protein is CASSLLQGIPDTQYF. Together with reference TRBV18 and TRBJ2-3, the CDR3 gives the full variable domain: NAGVMQNPRHLVRRRGQEARLRCSPMKGHSHVYWYRQLPEEGLKFMVYLQKENIIDESGMPKERFSAEFPKEGPSILRIQQVVRGDSAAYFCASSLLQGIPDTQYFGPGTRLTVL.

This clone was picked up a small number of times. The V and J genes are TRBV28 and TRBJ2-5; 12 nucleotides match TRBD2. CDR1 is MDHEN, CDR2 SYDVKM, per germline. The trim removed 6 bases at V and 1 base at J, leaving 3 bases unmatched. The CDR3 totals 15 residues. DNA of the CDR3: TGTGCCAGCAGCTCACTAGCGGGGGGCCAAGAGACCCAGTACTTC. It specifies CASSSLAGGQETQYF.

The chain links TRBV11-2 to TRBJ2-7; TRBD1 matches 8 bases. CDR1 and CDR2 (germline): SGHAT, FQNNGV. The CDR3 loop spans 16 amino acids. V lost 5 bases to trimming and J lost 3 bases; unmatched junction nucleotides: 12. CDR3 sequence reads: CASSHTGTGLFYEQYF. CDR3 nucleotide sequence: TGTGCCAGCAGCCATACCGGGACAGGATTGTTCTACGAGCAGTACTTC.

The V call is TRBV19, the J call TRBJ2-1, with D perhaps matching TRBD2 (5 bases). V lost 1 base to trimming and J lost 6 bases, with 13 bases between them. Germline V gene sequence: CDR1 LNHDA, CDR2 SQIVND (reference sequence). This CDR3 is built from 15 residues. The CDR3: CASSIVSGRGNEQFF. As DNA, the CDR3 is TGTGCCAGTAGTATAGTTAGTGGCCGGGGCAATGAGCAGTTCTTC.

CDR3 DNA: TGTGCCAGCCAAAGCACAGGCCAAGAGACCCAGTACTTC. It translates to CASQSTGQETQYF. The chain combines TRBV18 with TRBJ2-5, with D possibly matching TRBD1 (5 bases). Deletions cut 8 bases from V and 1 base from J, with 11 bases between. Germline CDR1 is KGHSH and CDR2 is LQKENI. CDR3 length: 13 residues. Full variable domain (missing parts from reference TRBV18 and TRBJ2-5): NAGVMQNPRHLVRRRGQEARLRCSPMKGHSHVYWYRQLPEEGLKFMVYLQKENIIDESGMPKERFSAEFPKEGPSILRIQQVVRGDSAAYFCASQSTGQETQYFGPGTRLLVL.

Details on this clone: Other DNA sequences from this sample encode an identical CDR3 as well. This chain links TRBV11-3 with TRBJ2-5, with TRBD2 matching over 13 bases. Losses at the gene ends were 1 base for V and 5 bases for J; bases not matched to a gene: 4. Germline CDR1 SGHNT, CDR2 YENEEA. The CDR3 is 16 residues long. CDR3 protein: CASSLGGGLAGETQYF. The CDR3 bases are TGTGCCAGCAGCTTAGGCGGGGGACTAGCGGGGGAGACCCAGTACTTC.

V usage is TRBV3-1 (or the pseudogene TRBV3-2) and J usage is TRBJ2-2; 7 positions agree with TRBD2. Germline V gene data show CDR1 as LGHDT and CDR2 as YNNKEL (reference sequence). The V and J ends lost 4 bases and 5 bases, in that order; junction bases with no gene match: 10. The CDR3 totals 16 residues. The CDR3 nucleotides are TGTGCCAGCAGCCCCCCGACCGGGGGAGGGACCGGGGAGCTGTTTTTT. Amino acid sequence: CASSPPTGGGTGELFF.

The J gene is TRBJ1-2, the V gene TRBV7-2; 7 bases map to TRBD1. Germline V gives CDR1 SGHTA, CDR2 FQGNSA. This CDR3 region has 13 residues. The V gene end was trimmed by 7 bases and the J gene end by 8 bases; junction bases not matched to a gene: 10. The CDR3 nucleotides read TGTGCCAGCACGATAGGGGGGACAGAAGGCTACACCTTC. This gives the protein CASTIGGTEGYTF. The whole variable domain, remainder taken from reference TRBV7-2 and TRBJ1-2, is GAGVSQSPSNKVTEKGKDVELRCDPISGHTALYWYRQSLGQGLEFLIYFQGNSAPDKSGLPSDRFSAERTGGSVSTLTIQRTQQEDSAVYLCASTIGGTEGYTFGSGTRLTVV.

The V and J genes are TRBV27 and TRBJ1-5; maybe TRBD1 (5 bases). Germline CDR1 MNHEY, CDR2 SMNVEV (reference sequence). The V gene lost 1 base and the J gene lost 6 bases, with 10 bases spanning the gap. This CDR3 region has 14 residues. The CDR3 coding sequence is TGTGCCAGCAGTTTATGGGGGGAGGGTCAGCCCCAGCATTTT. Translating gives CASSLWGEGQPQHF.

In DNA, the CDR3 is TGTGCCAGCAGCCGGGGACTGTCCGGGGACGAGCAGTACTTC. Translation gives CASSRGLSGDEQYF. The J gene is TRBJ2-7, the V gene TRBV7-2, with a tentative D call TRBD2 (6 bases). The CDR3 is 14 residues long. V was shortened by 5 bases and J by 5 bases, with 16 bases between the two germline ends. Per the germline V gene, CDR1 is SGHTA and CDR2 is FQGNSA.

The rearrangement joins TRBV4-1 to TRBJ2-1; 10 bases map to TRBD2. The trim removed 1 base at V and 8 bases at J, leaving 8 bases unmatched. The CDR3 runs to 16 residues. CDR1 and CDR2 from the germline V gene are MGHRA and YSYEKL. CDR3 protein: CASSQGLSGGAYEQFF. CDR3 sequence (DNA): TGCGCCAGCAGCCAAGGCCTGAGCGGGGGGGCCTATGAGCAGTTCTTC.

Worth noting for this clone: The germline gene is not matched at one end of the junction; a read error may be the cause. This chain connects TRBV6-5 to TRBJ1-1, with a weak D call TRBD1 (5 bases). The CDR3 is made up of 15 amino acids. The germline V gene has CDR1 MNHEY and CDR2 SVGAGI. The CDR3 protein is CASSRPQGLNPEAFF. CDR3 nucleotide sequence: TGTGCCAGCAGCCGACCCCAGGGTCTGAACCCTGAAGCTTTCTTT.

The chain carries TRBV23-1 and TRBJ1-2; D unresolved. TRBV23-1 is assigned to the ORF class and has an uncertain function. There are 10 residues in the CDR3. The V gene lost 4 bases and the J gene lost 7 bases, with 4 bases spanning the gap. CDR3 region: CASSPRGYTF. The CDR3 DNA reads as TGCGCCAGCAGTCCGCGTGGCTACACCTTC.

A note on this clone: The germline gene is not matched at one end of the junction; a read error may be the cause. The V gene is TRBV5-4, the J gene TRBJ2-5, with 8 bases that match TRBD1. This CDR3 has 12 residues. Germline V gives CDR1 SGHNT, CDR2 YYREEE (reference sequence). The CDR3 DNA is TGTGCCAGCAGCCCTGGACCGGGACAGGAAGACTTC. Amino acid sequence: CASSPGPGQEDF.

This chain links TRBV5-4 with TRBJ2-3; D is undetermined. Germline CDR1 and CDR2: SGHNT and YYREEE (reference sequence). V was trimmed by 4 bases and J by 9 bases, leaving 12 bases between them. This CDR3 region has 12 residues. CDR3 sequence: CASSQTQTTQYF. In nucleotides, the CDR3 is TGTGCCAGCAGCCAGACTCAAACGACGCAGTATTTT.

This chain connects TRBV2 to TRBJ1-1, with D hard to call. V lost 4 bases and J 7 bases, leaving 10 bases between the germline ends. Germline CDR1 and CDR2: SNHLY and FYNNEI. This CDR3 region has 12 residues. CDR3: CASSGGMREAFF. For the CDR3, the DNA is TGTGCCAGCAGTGGCGGGATGCGTGAAGCTTTCTTT.